These 27 T cell receptor beta chains were all obtained from the same sample, sequenced in a study of CD4 T cells in relation to SARS-CoV-2 and coronaviruses. For these receptors, no antigen is known. Using immunoSEQ multiplex PCR, the repertoire was profiled, and TCRdb retains in-frame clones only, with some absent. In the table there are tens of thousands of clones, more than 65% of which are singletons. The unexposed donors gave CD4+ T cells in about 2011-2019, prior to COVID-19. The cells were cultured for roughly 11 days before CD4+ T cells were isolated. Sequencing input: CD4+ T cells from PBMCs, cultured in vitro. These receptors were obtained from a human donor in good health.

The chain carries TRBV6-5 and TRBJ2-7; 8 bases line up with TRBD1. This CDR3 is 13 amino acids long. V lost 5 bases, J lost 2 bases, and 2 bases stayed unmatched. CDR1 is MNHEY and CDR2 is SVGAGI in the germline V gene. The CDR3 bases are TGTGCCAGCAGTACAGGGGGAACCTACGAGCAGTACTTC. Its protein is CASSTGGTYEQYF.

The table lists this clone with a few counts. The gene calls are TRBV2 and TRBJ1-3; D remains unclear. Trimming pared 4 bases from V and 5 bases from J, leaving 6 bases between. CDR1 and CDR2 (germline): SNHLY, FYNNEI. The CDR3 loop spans 12 amino acids. CDR3 residues: CASSVSRNTIYF. The CDR3 DNA follows: TGTGCCAGCAGTGTATCCCGAAACACCATATATTTT.

This chain connects TRBV11-3 to TRBJ2-7, with 10 bases aligning to TRBD1. The V gene's germline CDR1 is SGHNT and CDR2 YENEEA. This CDR3 comprises 13 residues. V lost 5 bases and J lost 5; bases outside the gene matches: 3. This chain's CDR3 is CASSPGTGDEQYF. DNA for the CDR3: TGTGCCAGCAGCCCCGGGACAGGGGACGAGCAGTACTTC.

The chain recombines TRBV5-1 with TRBJ2-1, with D perhaps assigned TRBD1 or TRBD2 (5 bases each). V dropped 4 bases and J dropped 7 bases, with 12 bases sitting between them. The CDR3 length is 13 residues. Per germline, CDR1 SGHRS and CDR2 YFSETQ. CDR3 in amino acids: CASSLGTVNEQFF. The CDR3 coding sequence is TGCGCCAGCAGCCTAGGGACGGTGAATGAGCAGTTCTTC.

The chain couples TRBV5-4 to TRBJ2-3; maybe TRBD1 (6 bases). The germline V gene encodes CDR1 SGHNT and CDR2 YYREEE (reference sequence). The CDR3 is made up of 16 amino acids. Trimming took 0 bases from V and 0 from J, leaving 11 bases between them. This CDR3 is CASSLDGGTSTDTQYF. The CDR3 DNA reads as TGTGCCAGCAGCTTGGATGGGGGCACAAGCACAGATACGCAGTATTTT.

This chain connects TRBV27 to TRBJ2-5; D perhaps matches TRBD1 (6 bases). The CDR3 length is 15 residues. Germline CDR1 reads MNHEY; CDR2 reads SMNVEV (reference sequence). V shed 3 bases and J shed 4 bases, with 15 bases lying between them. Written as DNA, the CDR3 is TGTGCCAGCAGTTTTTCGCAGGGGCGCGGAGAGACCCAGTACTTC. Amino acid sequence: CASSFSQGRGETQYF.

The chain has TRBV19 and TRBJ1-5; no clear D. The CDR3 has 13 residues. V lost 5 bases and J 1 base, leaving 6 bases between the germline ends. The germline CDR1 and CDR2 sequences are LNHDA and SQIVND (reference sequence). The CDR3 coding sequence is TGTGCCAGTAGTCCCTACAGCAATCAGCCCCAGCATTTT. This codes for CASSPYSNQPQHF.

In its sample, this clone was seen once. The chain is built from TRBV11-2 and TRBJ1-2, with D possibly TRBD1 on 6 matching bases. CDR3 length equals 16 residues. Germline lookup yields CDR1 SGHAT and CDR2 FQNNGV. Deletions cut 7 bases from V and 4 bases from J, with 22 bases between. CDR3 DNA sequence: TGTGCCAGCAAGCTGGCGGGGACCCGGGGGGCCTATGGCTACACCTTC. Translated: CASKLAGTRGAYGYTF.

This chain links TRBV4-2 with TRBJ2-3; D unclear. CDR3 length equals 16 residues. The V gene's germline CDR1 is LGHNA and CDR2 YNFKEQ. V lost 3 bases to trimming and J lost 0 bases, with 13 bases between them. The CDR3 DNA reads as TGTGCCAGCAGCCACGCCGGTGAGACTAGCACAGATACGCAGTATTTT. It translates to CASSHAGETSTDTQYF.

CDR3 in DNA: TGTGCCTGGACCTTGGACCCCCGGAACACCGGGGAGCTGTTTTTT. Protein: CAWTLDPRNTGELFF. The chain uses TRBV30 and TRBJ2-2, with D hard to call. Germline V gene data show CDR1 as GTSNPN and CDR2 as SVGIG (reference sequence). With 4 bases removed from V and 1 base from J, the gap between germline ends came to 13 bases. The CDR3 has 15 residues.

The gene calls are TRBV4-1 and TRBJ2-1, with a weak D call TRBD2 (5 bases). Germline CDR1 reads MGHRA; CDR2 reads YSYEKL. The CDR3 consists of 14 residues. With 6 bases removed from V and 0 bases from J, the gap between germline ends came to 9 bases. CDR3 residues: CASRPEGSYNEQFF. The CDR3 DNA reads as TGCGCCAGCAGACCCGAGGGCTCCTACAATGAGCAGTTCTTC.

This clone has only one observation. The V call is TRBV12-3 or TRBV12-4, the J call TRBJ1-1, with 9 nucleotides matching TRBD1. The V segment lost 7 bases and the J segment 4 bases; nucleotides outside the gene matches: 4. The CDR3 is 13 residues long. The CDR3 nucleotides are TGTGCCAGCACCCCGACAGGGGGCACTGAAGCTTTCTTT. It is translated as CASTPTGGTEAFF.

V is TRBV2 and J is TRBJ2-3; D gene uncertain. V lost 6 bases, J lost 0 bases, and 16 bases lay in between. This CDR3 has 16 residues. Germline lookup yields CDR1 SNHLY and CDR2 FYNNEI. This CDR3 is CASRGLGAPSTDTQYF. CDR3 coding DNA: TGTGCCAGCAGGGGCCTCGGTGCGCCTAGCACAGATACGCAGTATTTT.

This clone is labeled medium-sized. The chain has TRBV6-4 and TRBJ2-6; no clear D. V lost 2 bases and J 0 bases, leaving 2 bases between the germline ends. This CDR3 is 14 amino acids long. The germline CDR1 and CDR2 sequences are MRHNA and SNTAGT. The CDR3: CASSDNSGANVLTF. The DNA of the CDR3 is TGTGCCAGCAGTGACAACTCTGGGGCCAACGTCCTGACTTTC.

The gene calls are TRBV3-1 (or the pseudogene TRBV3-2) and TRBJ1-6, with a tentative D call TRBD1 (6 bases). There are 14 residues in the CDR3. The V gene's germline CDR1 is LGHDT and CDR2 YNNKEL (reference sequence). V gave up 1 base and J gave up 10 bases, with 11 bases separating them. The CDR3 loop is CASSQVGGDSPLHF. CDR3 bases: TGTGCCAGCAGCCAAGTAGGGGGGGACTCACCCCTCCACTTT.

This clone counts as medium-sized (0.01 to 0.1%). The V call is TRBV7-9, the J call TRBJ1-1; 8 nucleotides align to TRBD1. V shed 6 bases and J 5 bases; nucleotides not matched to a gene: 5. CDR3 length: 13 residues. Looked up from germline, CDR1 is SEHNR and CDR2 is FQNEAQ (reference sequence). The CDR3 loop reads CASSWGQATEAFF. In DNA, the CDR3 is TGTGCCAGCAGTTGGGGACAGGCGACTGAAGCTTTCTTT. The full variable domain, its missing parts supplied by reference TRBV7-9 and TRBJ1-1, is DTGVSQNPRHKITKRGQNVTFRCDPISEHNRLYWYRQTLGQGPEFLTYFQNEAQLEKSRLLSDRFSAERPKGSFSTLEIQRTEQGDSAMYLCASSWGQATEAFFGQGTRLTVV.

The chain joins TRBV28 to TRBJ1-2, with 9 bases identical to TRBD1. This CDR3 contains 13 residues. Germline assignment: CDR1 MDHEN and CDR2 SYDVKM. Trimming at V came to 9 bases and at J to 5 bases, leaving 7 bases not matched to a gene. CDR3 DNA: TGTGCCAGTAGATCCGGGACAGGGTATGGCTACACCTTC. It is translated as CASRSGTGYGYTF.

A word on this clone: Other DNA sequences in the same sample also yield this CDR3. The chain recombines TRBV2 with TRBJ2-5; D remains ambiguous. Germline V CDR1 and CDR2: SNHLY, FYNNEI. There are 11 residues in the CDR3. Trimming stripped 1 base from V and 3 bases from J, with 0 bases between. CDR3 in DNA: TGTGCCAGCAGTGAAGAAGAGACCCAGTACTTC. Amino acids: CASSEEETQYF.

This chain joins TRBV19 and TRBJ2-5, with a weak D call TRBD2 (6 bases). The V gene lost 10 bases and the J gene lost 5 bases, with 17 bases spanning the gap. The CDR3 sequence is 13 residues long. The V gene's germline CDR1 is LNHDA and CDR2 SQIVND (reference sequence). CDR3: CATGVVRGETQYF. The CDR3 DNA is TGTGCCACCGGGGTAGTTCGGGGGGAGACCCAGTACTTC.

This rearrangement joins TRBV3-1 (or the pseudogene TRBV3-2) to TRBJ2-2, with D hard to call. Germline values: CDR1 LGHDT, CDR2 YNNKEL (reference sequence). The CDR3 covers 13 residues. V lost 0 bases and J lost 7, with 6 bases in between. This CDR3 reads CASSQDVGGELFF. The CDR3 region has the DNA TGTGCCAGCAGCCAAGATGTGGGCGGGGAGCTGTTTTTT.

This clone came up a few times. V and J are TRBV11-2 and TRBJ1-1; D possibly corresponds to TRBD1 (5 bases). The CDR3 has 14 amino acids. V dropped 5 bases and J dropped 10 bases, with 20 bases sitting between them. Germline CDR1 is SGHAT and CDR2 is FQNNGV. The CDR3 reads CASSPAYQFGGAFF. CDR3 bases: TGTGCCAGCAGCCCAGCTTATCAATTCGGGGGAGCTTTCTTT.

This rearrangement joins TRBV24-1 to TRBJ2-5; D is unresolved. This CDR3 comprises 14 residues. Germline lookup yields CDR1 KGHDR and CDR2 SFDVKD. V lost 5 bases and J lost 7, with 16 bases in between. The chain's CDR3 is CATSALDGPGTQYF. CDR3 bases: TGTGCCACCAGTGCCCTCGACGGGCCAGGGACCCAGTACTTC.

This clone was seen only once. The chain links TRBV30 to TRBJ1-4, with a possible D match to TRBD1 (6 bases). Looked up from germline, CDR1 is GTSNPN and CDR2 is SVGIG (reference sequence). V was trimmed by 3 bases and J by 8 bases, leaving 16 bases between them. This CDR3 contains 14 residues. The chain's CDR3 is CAWSGGAGKEKLFF. For the CDR3, the DNA is TGTGCCTGGAGCGGGGGGGCAGGGAAAGAAAAACTGTTTTTT. The full variable domain, completed using reference TRBV30 and TRBJ1-4, is SQTIHQWPATLVQPVGSPLSLECTVEGTSNPNLYWYRQAAGRGLQLLFYSVGIGQISSEVPQNLSASRPQDRQFILSSKKLLLSDSGFYLCAWSGGAGKEKLFFGSGTQLSVL.

The rearrangement links TRBV11-2 to TRBJ2-7; D not certain. Per the germline V gene, CDR1 is SGHAT and CDR2 is FQNNGV. The CDR3 runs 15 residues. With 0 bases removed from V and 0 bases from J, the gap between germline ends came to 9 bases. This chain's CDR3 is CASSLDAGSSYEQYF. CDR3 nucleotides: TGTGCCAGCAGCTTAGATGCTGGAAGCTCCTACGAGCAGTACTTC.

This chain links TRBV7-7 with TRBJ2-1, with TRBD1 identical over 8 bases. Losses at the gene ends were 5 bases for V and 4 bases for J; bases not matched to a gene: 7. Germline values: CDR1 SSHAT, CDR2 FNYEAQ (reference sequence). This CDR3 comprises 15 residues. CDR3 residues: CASSMGQDSYNEQFF. CDR3 DNA: TGTGCCAGCAGCATGGGACAGGACTCGTACAATGAGCAGTTCTTC. The full variable domain, rest sourced from reference TRBV7-7 and TRBJ2-1, is GAGVSQSPRYKVTKRGQDVTLRCDPISSHATLYWYQQALGQGPEFLTYFNYEAQPDKSGLPSDRFSAERPEGSISTLTIQRTEQRDSAMYRCASSMGQDSYNEQFFGPGTRLTVL.

The genes are TRBV20-1 and TRBJ2-7; 7 nucleotides agree with TRBD1. The V and J ends lost 3 bases and 2 bases, in that order; junction bases with no gene match: 7. This CDR3 region has 14 residues. CDR1 is DFQATT, CDR2 SNEGSKA, per germline (reference sequence). In nucleotides, the CDR3 is TGCAGTGCTAGTGGGACAGAGATCACCTACGAGCAGTACTTC. Its protein is CSASGTEITYEQYF.

The rearrangement links TRBV19 to TRBJ2-1; possible D gene TRBD2, 5 bases. This CDR3 comprises 14 residues. Trimming shortened V by 4 bases and J by 4 bases, and 11 bases separated the two germline ends. Germline CDR1 and CDR2: LNHDA and SQIVND (reference sequence). The CDR3 region is CASSTSTGYNEQFF. CDR3 bases: TGTGCCAGTAGTACCTCTACGGGATACAATGAGCAGTTCTTC. The variable domain in full, with the rest retrieved from reference TRBV19 and TRBJ2-1, is DGGITQSPKYLFRKEGQNVTLSCEQNLNHDAMYWYRQDPGQGLRLIYYSQIVNDFQKGDIAEGYSVSREKKESFPLTVTSAQKNPTAFYLCASSTSTGYNEQFFGPGTRLTVL.